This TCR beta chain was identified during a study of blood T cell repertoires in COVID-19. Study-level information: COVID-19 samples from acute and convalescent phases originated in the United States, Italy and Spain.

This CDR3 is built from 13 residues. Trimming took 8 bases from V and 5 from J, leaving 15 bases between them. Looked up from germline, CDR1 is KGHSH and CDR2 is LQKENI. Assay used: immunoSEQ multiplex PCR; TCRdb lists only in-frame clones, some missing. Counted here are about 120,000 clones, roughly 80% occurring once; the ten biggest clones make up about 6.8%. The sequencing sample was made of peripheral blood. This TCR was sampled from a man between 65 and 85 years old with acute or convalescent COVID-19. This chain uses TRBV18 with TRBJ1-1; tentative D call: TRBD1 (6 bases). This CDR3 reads CASGTGGATEAFF. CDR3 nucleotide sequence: TGTGCCAGCGGAACCGGGGGGGCGACTGAAGCTTTCTTT.